These 4 T cell receptor beta chains were all obtained from the same sample, sequenced in a study of T cells in severe cutaneous drug reactions. The patients sequenced had a carbamazepine-induced Stevens-Johnson syndrome or toxic epidermal necrolysis reaction. Libraries were made by iRepertoire multiplex PCR with TCR subtype-specific primers for bulk and single-cell sequencing. Following a re-call of the multiplex PCR reads, TCRdb has one entry per CDR3 protein and lacks DNA. The sample data list around 20,000 distinct CDR3 sequences. What was sequenced was PBMCs. The receptor source for this set is a human donor with toxic epidermal necrolysis, a severe cutaneous drug reaction.

V gene TRBV19 combines with J gene TRBJ1-1; TCRdb reports TRBD1, a call that lacks DNA to check it against. The V gene's germline CDR1 is LNHDA and CDR2 SQIVND (reference sequence). This CDR3 has 15 amino acids. CDR3 sequence: CASSIGGTGGTEAFF.

The gene calls are TRBV19 and TRBJ1-2; checking the TCRdb D call of TRBD1 is not possible without DNA. The germline gives CDR1 LNHDA, CDR2 SQIVND (reference sequence). This CDR3 spans 15 amino acids. The CDR3 sequence: CASSLTGTGNYGYTF. The variable domain in full, with the rest retrieved from reference TRBV19 and TRBJ1-2, is DGGITQSPKYLFRKEGQNVTLSCEQNLNHDAMYWYRQDPGQGLRLIYYSQIVNDFQKGDIAEGYSVSREKKESFPLTVTSAQKNPTAFYLCASSLTGTGNYGYTFGSGTRLTVV.

The V and J genes are TRBV15 and TRBJ1-1. This CDR3 region has 14 residues. Germline CDR1 LNHNV, CDR2 YYDKDF (reference sequence). The CDR3 reads CATSRGRRNTEAFF. Combining the CDR3 with reference TRBV15 and TRBJ1-1 gives the whole variable domain DAMVIQNPRYQVTQFGKPVTLSCSQTLNHNVMYWYQQKSSQAPKLLFHYYDKDFNNEADTPDNFQSRRPNTSFCFLDIRSPGLGDTAMYLCATSRGRRNTEAFFGQGTRLTVV.

The chain is built from TRBV11-2 and TRBJ1-4. The germline V gene has CDR1 SGHAT and CDR2 FQNNGV. The CDR3 consists of 17 residues. The CDR3 sequence is CASSNSGTETFNEKLFF.